The T cell receptor (beta chain) described here comes from a study of cytomegalovirus exposure and HLA in healthy donors. The primer mix had 60 Vbeta and 13 Jbeta primers. Here immunoSEQ multiplex PCR was the method, and the copy in TCRdb shows in-frame clones only, minus some. The sample yields 180,000 or so clones, roughly 78% seen once. The length of the CDR3 is 16 residues. From germline, CDR1 is LGHNA and CDR2 YNFKEQ. Unmatched junction bases numbered 8, after V lost 3 bases and J lost 6 bases. The receptor was isolated from a woman aged 30 to 39 in good health and CMV-seronegative. Material for sequencing was PBMCs. V and J are TRBV4-2 and TRBJ2-3; 11 nucleotides agree with TRBD2. The CDR3 DNA follows: TGTGCCAGCAGCCAGACCGGGACTAGCGGCCCCGATACGCAGTATTTT. This gives the protein CASSQTGTSGPDTQYF.